This passage covers 8 T cell receptor beta chains from one sample sequenced in a study of blood T cell repertoires in COVID-19. Measured with immunoSEQ multiplex PCR; TCRdb has only the in-frame clones, and not every one. In the table there are approximately 150,000 clones, 75% to 90% of which are singletons. The sequenced material came from peripheral blood. These receptors came from a man between 70 and 80 years old who had recovered from COVID-19.

The chain carries TRBV28 and TRBJ2-3; D gene uncertain. The ends were cut back, 5 bases at V and 8 bases at J, with 11 bases in the middle. Per germline, CDR1 MDHEN and CDR2 SYDVKM. The CDR3 totals 12 residues. The CDR3 loop is CASSRVGSTQYF. In DNA, the CDR3 is TGTGCCAGCAGTCGAGTCGGGTCTACGCAGTATTTT.

The V gene is TRBV11-2, the J gene TRBJ1-3; TRBD1 agrees at 7 bases. V lost 5 bases, J lost 4 bases, and 8 bases stayed unmatched. The CDR3 sequence is 15 residues long. Germline lookup yields CDR1 SGHAT and CDR2 FQNNGV. CDR3 residues: CASSRDSLQGNTIYF. The CDR3 region has the DNA TGTGCCAGCAGCCGGGACAGCCTTCAAGGAAACACCATATATTTT.

DNA of the CDR3: TGTGCCAGCAGCTTAGGGACTAGCGGGAGCCGTAACAATGAGCAGTTCTTC. Amino acids: CASSLGTSGSRNNEQFF. This chain uses TRBV7-6 with TRBJ2-1; 13 nucleotides align to TRBD2. This CDR3 contains 17 residues. CDR1 and CDR2 (germline): SGHVS, FNYEAQ. With V trimmed by 1 base and J by 5 bases, 5 bases remained unmatched.

The chain combines TRBV7-8 with TRBJ2-7; 9 bases match TRBD2. The CDR3 has 16 amino acids. V was pared by 1 base and J by 2 bases, with 6 bases of the junction left unmatched. Germline V gene lookup returns CDR1 SGHVS and CDR2 FQNEAQ. CDR3 region: CASSLGVGGRAYEQYF. The CDR3 DNA sequence: TGTGCCAGCAGCTTAGGAGTCGGCGGGAGGGCCTACGAGCAGTACTTC.

This chain links TRBV11-2 with TRBJ2-1; 7 bases map to TRBD1. This CDR3 comprises 11 residues. V shed 5 bases, J shed 15 bases, and the junction held 7 bases outside the gene matches. CDR1 is SGHAT, CDR2 FQNNGV, per germline. CDR3 loop: CASSHDRARFF. CDR3 DNA sequence: TGTGCCAGCAGCCACGACAGGGCCCGGTTCTTC.

This clone has more than one count but fewer than ten. Other DNA sequences of this sample code for an identical CDR3. The chain employs TRBV7-2 and TRBJ2-7, with 7 bases fitting TRBD1. With V trimmed by 5 bases and J by 3 bases, 4 bases remained unmatched. The CDR3 runs to 13 residues. CDR1 and CDR2 from the germline V gene are SGHTA and FQGNSA. The CDR3 DNA reads TGTGCCAGCAGCCGGGACAGTGGCTACGAGCAGTACTTC. As protein: CASSRDSGYEQYF.

This chain joins TRBV9 and TRBJ2-1, with 9 bases that match TRBD1. Germline V gene lookup returns CDR1 SGDLS and CDR2 YYNGEE. CDR3 length: 16 residues. V lost 1 base and J lost 7; bases outside the gene matches: 9. The CDR3 loop reads CASSVSGTGSGNEQFF. CDR3 nucleotide sequence: TGTGCCAGCAGCGTATCCGGGACAGGGTCTGGAAATGAGCAGTTCTTC.

The chain recombines TRBV2 with TRBJ2-5, with 7 bases lining up with TRBD1. This CDR3 is 14 amino acids long. The V gene end was trimmed by 4 bases and the J gene end by 6 bases; junction bases not matched to a gene: 8. CDR1 is SNHLY, CDR2 FYNNEI, per germline. DNA of the CDR3: TGTGCCAGCAGTGGTGACAGGGCCGTAAAGACCCAGTACTTC. Amino acids: CASSGDRAVKTQYF. The variable domain in full, with the rest retrieved from reference TRBV2 and TRBJ2-5, is EPEVTQTPSHQVTQMGQEVILRCVPISNHLYFYWYRQILGQKVEFLVSFYNNEISEKSEIFDDQFSVERPDGSNFTLKIRSTKLEDSAMYFCASSGDRAVKTQYFGPGTRLLVL.